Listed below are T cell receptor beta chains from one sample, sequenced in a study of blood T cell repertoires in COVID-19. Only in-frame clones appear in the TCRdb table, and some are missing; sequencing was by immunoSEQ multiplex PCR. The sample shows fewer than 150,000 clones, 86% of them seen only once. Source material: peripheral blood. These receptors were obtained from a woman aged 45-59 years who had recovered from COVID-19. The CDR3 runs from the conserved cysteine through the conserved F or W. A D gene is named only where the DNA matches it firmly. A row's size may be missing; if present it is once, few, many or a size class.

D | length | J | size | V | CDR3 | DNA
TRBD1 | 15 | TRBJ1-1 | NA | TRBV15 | CATSRRTGRGTEAFF | TGTGCCACCAGCAGGAGGACAGGTAGGGGCACTGAAGCTTTCTTT
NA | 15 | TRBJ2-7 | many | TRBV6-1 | CASSEGGGTSYEQYF | TGTGCCAGCAGTGAAGGAGGAGGTACTTCCTACGAGCAGTACTTC
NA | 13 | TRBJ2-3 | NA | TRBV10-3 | CAISEPYTDTQYF | TGTGCCATCAGTGAGCCTTACACAGATACGCAGTATTTT
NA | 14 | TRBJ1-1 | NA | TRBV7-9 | CASSAMGATTEAFF | TGTGCCAGCAGCGCAATGGGGGCAACCACTGAAGCTTTCTTT
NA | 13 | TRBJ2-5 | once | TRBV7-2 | CASVWRGRETQYF | TGTGCCAGCGTCTGGAGAGGTCGGGAGACCCAGTACTTC
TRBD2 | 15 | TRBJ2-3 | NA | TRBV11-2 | CASSLGLATDDTQYF | TGTGCCAGCAGCTTGGGACTAGCGACAGATGATACGCAGTATTTT
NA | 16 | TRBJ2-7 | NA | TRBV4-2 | CASSQGARDGRYEQYF | TGTGCCAGCAGCCAAGGGGCCCGGGACGGGAGATACGAGCAGTACTTC
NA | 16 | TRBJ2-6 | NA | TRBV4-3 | CASSQKGGTGANVLTF | TGCGCCAGCAGCCAAAAGGGGGGGACCGGGGCCAACGTCCTGACTTTC
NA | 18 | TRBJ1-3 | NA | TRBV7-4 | CASSPSTRRVPPGNTIYF | TGTGCCAGCAGCCCCTCAACGAGGCGGGTACCTCCTGGAAACACCATATATTTT
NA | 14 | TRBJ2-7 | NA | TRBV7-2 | CASSLRRQGYEQYF | TGTGCCAGCAGCTTGAGACGTCAGGGTTATGAGCAGTACTTC
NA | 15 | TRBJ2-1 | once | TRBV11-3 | CASSPDGTSYNEQFF | TGTGCCAGCAGCCCCGACGGGACTTCCTACAATGAGCAGTTCTTC
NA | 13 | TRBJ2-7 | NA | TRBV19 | CASNMRGAGEQYF | TGTGCCAGTAATATGCGGGGAGCGGGCGAGCAGTACTTC
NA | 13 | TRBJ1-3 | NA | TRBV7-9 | CASSFNTGNTIYF | TGTGCCAGCAGCTTTAACACTGGAAACACCATATATTTT
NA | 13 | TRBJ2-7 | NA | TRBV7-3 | CASSPGIYYEQYF | TGTGCCAGCAGCCCGGGGATATACTACGAGCAGTACTTC
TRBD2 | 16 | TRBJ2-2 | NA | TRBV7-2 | CASSPAGGRLTGELFF | TGTGCCAGCAGCCCAGCCGGGGGGAGGCTCACCGGGGAGCTGTTTTTT
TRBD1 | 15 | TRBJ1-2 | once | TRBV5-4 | CASRPRQGEGGGYTF | TGTGCCAGCAGACCAAGACAGGGCGAAGGGGGTGGCTACACCTTC
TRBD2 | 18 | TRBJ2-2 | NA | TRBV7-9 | CASSLNLAGGTRTGELFF | TGTGCCAGCAGCTTAAATCTAGCGGGGGGTACGAGGACCGGGGAGCTGTTTTTT
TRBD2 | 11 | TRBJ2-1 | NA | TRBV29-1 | CSVDPGLEQFF | TGCAGCGTTGATCCGGGACTAGAGCAGTTCTTC
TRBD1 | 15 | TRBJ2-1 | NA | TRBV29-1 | CSGRQTGASRSEQFF | TGCAGCGGTCGACAAACAGGGGCCTCACGAAGCGAGCAGTTCTTC
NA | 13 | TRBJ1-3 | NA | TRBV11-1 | CASSLRGGNTIYF | TGTGCCAGCAGCTTACGAGGTGGAAACACCATATATTTT
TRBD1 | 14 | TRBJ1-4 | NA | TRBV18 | CASSLGTAARKLFF | TGTGCCAGCTCACTTGGGACAGCTGCGCGAAAACTGTTTTTT
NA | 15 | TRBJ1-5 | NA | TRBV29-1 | CSVSTDGLSNQPQHF | TGCAGCGTATCAACCGACGGACTTAGCAATCAGCCCCAGCATTTT
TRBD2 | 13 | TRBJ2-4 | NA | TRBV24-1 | CATSSSGGSIQYF | TGTGCCACCAGTTCATCGGGGGGGAGCATTCAGTACTTC
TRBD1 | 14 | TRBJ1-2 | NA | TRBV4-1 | CASSQDQGQDGYTF | TGCGCCAGCAGCCAAGATCAGGGACAGGATGGCTACACCTTC
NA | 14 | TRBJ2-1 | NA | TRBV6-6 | CASERGGGGNEQFF | TGTGCCAGCGAGCGAGGGGGGGGTGGCAATGAGCAGTTCTTC
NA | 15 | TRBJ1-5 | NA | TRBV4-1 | CASSSREGGNQPQHF | TGCGCCAGCAGCTCCCGAGAGGGTGGGAATCAGCCCCAGCATTTT
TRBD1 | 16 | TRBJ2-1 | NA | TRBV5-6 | CASSHRQGAYLGEQFF | TGTGCCAGCAGCCATAGACAGGGGGCGTATCTGGGTGAGCAGTTCTTC
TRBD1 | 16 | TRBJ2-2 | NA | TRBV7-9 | CASSSGTGLGTGELFF | TGTGCCAGCAGCTCAGGGACAGGGCTGGGTACCGGGGAGCTGTTTTTT
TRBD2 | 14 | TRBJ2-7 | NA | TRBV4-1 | CASSPSGSSYEQYF | TGCGCCAGCAGCCCTAGCGGGAGCTCCTACGAGCAGTACTTC
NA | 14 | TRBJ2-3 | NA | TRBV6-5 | CASSGLSTPDTQYF | TGTGCCAGCAGCGGACTGTCCACGCCGGATACGCAGTATTTT
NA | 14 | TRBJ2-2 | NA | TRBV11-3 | CASSSIGGTGELFF | TGTGCCAGCAGCTCCATAGGGGGCACCGGGGAGCTGTTTTTT
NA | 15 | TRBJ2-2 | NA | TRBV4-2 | CASSQGRDYTGELFF | TGTGCCAGCAGCCAAGGTCGGGACTACACCGGGGAGCTGTTTTTT
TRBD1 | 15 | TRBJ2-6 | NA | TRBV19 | CASRDQGAGANVLTF | TGTGCCAGTAGGGATCAGGGGGCTGGGGCCAACGTCCTGACTTTC
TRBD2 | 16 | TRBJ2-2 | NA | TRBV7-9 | CASRQPGLANTGELFF | TGTGCCAGCAGACAACCGGGACTAGCGAACACCGGGGAGCTGTTTTTT
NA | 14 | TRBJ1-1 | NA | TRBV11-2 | CASSLGGGSTEAFF | TGTGCCAGCAGCTTAGGGGGCGGGAGCACTGAAGCTTTCTTT
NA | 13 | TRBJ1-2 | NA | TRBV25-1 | CASRALGTGGYTF | TGTGCCAGCAGAGCACTAGGAACGGGAGGCTACACCTTC
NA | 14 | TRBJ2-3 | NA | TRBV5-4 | CASSLERSTDTQYF | TGTGCCAGCAGCTTGGAGCGGAGCACAGATACGCAGTATTTT
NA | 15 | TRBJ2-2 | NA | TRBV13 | CASRKAGTPTGELFF | TGTGCCAGCAGGAAGGCCGGGACACCCACCGGGGAGCTGTTTTTT
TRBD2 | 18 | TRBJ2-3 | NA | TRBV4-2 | CASSPSFSGGRGTDTQYF | TGTGCCAGCAGCCCCAGTTTTTCGGGGGGTCGGGGCACAGATACGCAGTATTTT
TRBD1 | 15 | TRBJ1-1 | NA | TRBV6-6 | CASSYSRDRGTEAFF | TGTGCCAGCAGTTACTCCCGGGACAGGGGGACGGAAGCTTTCTTT
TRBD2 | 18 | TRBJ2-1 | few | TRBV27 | CASSHLTPLAGAHNEQFF | TGTGCCAGCAGTCACCTCACCCCTCTAGCGGGGGCCCACAATGAGCAGTTCTTC
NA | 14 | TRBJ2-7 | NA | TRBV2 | CASSAGRNNYEQYF | TGTGCCAGCTCTGCGGGACGGAACAACTACGAGCAGTACTTC
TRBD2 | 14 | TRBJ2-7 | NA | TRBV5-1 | CASSLGAGSYEQYF | TGCGCCAGCAGCTTGGGAGCGGGGAGCTACGAGCAGTACTTC
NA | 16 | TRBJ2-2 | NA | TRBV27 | CASSLRAWGDTGELFF | TGTGCCAGCAGTTTAAGGGCATGGGGCGACACCGGGGAGCTGTTTTTT
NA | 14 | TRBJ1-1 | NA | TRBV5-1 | CASSFYTLNTEAFF | TGCGCCAGCAGCTTTTACACACTGAACACTGAAGCTTTCTTT
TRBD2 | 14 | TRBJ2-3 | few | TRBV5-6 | CASSLSSGGDTQYF | TGTGCCAGCAGCTTGTCCAGCGGGGGAGATACGCAGTATTTT
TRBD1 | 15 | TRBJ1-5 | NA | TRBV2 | CASSLQGLRNQPQHF | TGTGCCAGCAGCCTACAGGGGTTGCGCAATCAGCCCCAGCATTTT
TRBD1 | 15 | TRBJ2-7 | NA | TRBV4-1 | CASSQPGQGVWEQYF | TGCGCCAGCAGCCAACCGGGACAGGGGGTTTGGGAGCAGTACTTC
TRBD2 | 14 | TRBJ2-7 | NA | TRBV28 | CASSLSLAGVGQYF | TGTGCCAGCAGTTTAAGTCTAGCGGGAGTCGGGCAGTACTTC
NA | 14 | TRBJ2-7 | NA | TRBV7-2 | CASSLERGSYEQYF | TGTGCCAGCAGCTTAGAAAGGGGCTCCTACGAGCAGTACTTC
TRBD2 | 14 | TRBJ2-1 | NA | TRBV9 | CASSVIAGDNEQFF | TGTGCCAGCAGCGTAATAGCGGGAGACAATGAGCAGTTCTTC
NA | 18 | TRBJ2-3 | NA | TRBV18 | CASSPRVAGATSADTQYF | TGTGCCAGCTCACCACGAGTAGCAGGGGCTACGTCTGCAGATACGCAGTATTTT
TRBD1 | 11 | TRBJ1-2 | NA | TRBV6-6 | CASSGQGPYTF | TGTGCCAGCAGCGGACAGGGGCCCTACACCTTC
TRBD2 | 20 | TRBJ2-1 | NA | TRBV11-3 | CASSTRGGLAGGRSYNEQFF | TGTGCCAGCAGCACCCGCGGGGGACTAGCGGGAGGGCGTTCCTACAATGAGCAGTTCTTC
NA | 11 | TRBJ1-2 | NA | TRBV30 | CAWEEGVGYTF | TGTGCCTGGGAGGAGGGAGTTGGCTACACCTTC
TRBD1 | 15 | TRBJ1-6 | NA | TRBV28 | CASSGGQWNNSPLHF | TGTGCCAGCAGTGGGGGACAGTGGAATAATTCACCCCTCCACTTT
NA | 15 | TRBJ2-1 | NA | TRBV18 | CASSPGGIQGNEQFF | TGTGCCAGCTCACCGGGGGGGATTCAGGGGAATGAGCAGTTCTTC
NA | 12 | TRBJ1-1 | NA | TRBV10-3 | CATKGGSPEAFF | TGTGCCACCAAAGGCGGGAGTCCTGAAGCTTTCTTT
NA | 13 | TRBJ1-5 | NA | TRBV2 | CASIDSSNQPQHF | TGTGCCAGCATAGACAGTAGCAATCAGCCCCAGCATTTT
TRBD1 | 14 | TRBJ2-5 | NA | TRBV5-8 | CASSPMTGAGTQYF | TGTGCCAGCAGCCCAATGACAGGGGCGGGGACCCAGTACTTC